This passage covers 23 T cell receptor beta chains from one sample sequenced in a study of blood T cells in healthy people across ages. Alongside a J-beta primer mix, a sample-barcoded 5' primer served in a second PCR lasting roughly 6 to 11 cycles. One entry per CDR3 protein, called by TCRdb with MiXCR from the 5' RACE reads. The data hold about 650,000 distinct CDR3 sequences, with 32% observed a single time. The material sequenced was blood. The origin of the receptors is a woman aged 80 or older in good health.

This clonotype was found many times. The J gene is TRBJ2-1, the V gene TRBV3-1; D may be TRBD2 (6 bases). Trimming cost V 0 bases and J 4 bases, with 13 bases left between them. The CDR3 loop spans 16 amino acids. Germline CDR1 is LGHDT and CDR2 is YNNKEL (reference sequence). The CDR3 DNA sequence: TGTGCCAGCAGCCAAGATCGCGGGGCACTATACAATGAGCAGTTCTTC. It codes for CASSQDRGALYNEQFF.

Concerning this clonotype itself: A much more abundant neighbour one base away suggests this may be a read error. The V call is TRBV15, the J call TRBJ2-4, with 10 bases that match TRBD2. V was clipped by 5 bases and J by 13 bases; unmatched bases: 14. From germline, CDR1 is LNHNV and CDR2 YYDKDF (reference sequence). The CDR3 runs 15 residues. The CDR3, as DNA: TGTGCCACCAGCCCAAGGGAGCGGGGGGGAAATGAGCAGTACTTC. Residues: CATSPRERGGNEQYF.

This clonotype has at least ten counts. The rearrangement links TRBV7-2 to TRBJ1-1; maybe TRBD1 (5 bases). The CDR3 has 15 amino acids. Trimming took 6 bases from V and 6 from J, leaving 20 bases between them. The germline gives CDR1 SGHTA, CDR2 FQGNSA. Written as DNA, the CDR3 is TGTGCCAGCAGTTCCCAAACTGGGGGGACGGCTGAAGCTTTCTTT. It is translated as CASSSQTGGTAEAFF.

This chain uses TRBV20-1 with TRBJ1-2; D may be TRBD1 (5 bases). This CDR3 comprises 13 residues. CDR1 is DFQATT and CDR2 is SNEGSKA in the germline V gene (reference sequence). Deletions cut 2 bases from V and 4 bases from J, with 11 bases between. The DNA of the CDR3 is TGCAGTGCTAGACAGGGTTCGGGCTATGGCTACACCTTC. Protein: CSARQGSGYGYTF.

This clonotype was seen a few times. Given a much more abundant clone one base away, this may be a read error. V is TRBV7-7 and J is TRBJ2-4; 10 bases agree with TRBD2. With 1 base clipped from V and 13 bases from J, the junction kept 10 bases outside the gene matches. The CDR3 is 15 residues long. Per the germline V gene, CDR1 is SSHAT and CDR2 is FNYEAQ (reference sequence). The CDR3 nucleotides read TGTGCCAGCAGCTTAGAGCGGGGGGGCTACAATGAGCAGTACTTC. This codes for CASSLERGGYNEQYF.

The sample holds a few counts of this clonotype. The J gene is TRBJ2-4, the V gene TRBV20-1; D gene unclear. The end of the DNA aligns better with TRBJ2-7, so the J call may be wrong. The germline V gene encodes CDR1 DFQATT and CDR2 SNEGSKA (reference sequence). CDR3 length: 12 residues. The CDR3 reads CSASRAESEQYF. The CDR3 DNA follows: TGCAGTGCTAGCCGTGCCGAGAGCGAGCAGTACTTC.

This chain joins TRBV30 and TRBJ2-5; 7 bases align to TRBD1. The end of the DNA fits TRBJ2-1 better, so the J call may be wrong. CDR1 and CDR2 from the germline V gene are GTSNPN and SVGIG (reference sequence). The CDR3 is 11 residues long. CDR3: CASRQGETQFF. In DNA form, the CDR3 reads TGTGCCTCTCGACAGGGCGAGACCCAGTTCTTC.

This chain uses TRBV20-1 with TRBJ1-2; 7 nucleotides match TRBD1. Trimming at V came to 5 bases and at J to 2 bases, leaving 17 bases not matched to a gene. The CDR3 is made up of 17 amino acids. Germline assignment: CDR1 DFQATT and CDR2 SNEGSKA (reference sequence). This CDR3 is CSAGRQGDFALNYGYTF. The CDR3, as DNA: TGCAGTGCTGGACGACAGGGTGATTTCGCTTTGAACTATGGCTACACCTTC.

This clonotype was found a few times. This may stem from a read error, because a much larger clone lies one nucleotide away. V and J are TRBV6-5 and TRBJ2-7; D gene unclear. CDR3 length equals 12 residues. The ends were cut back, 6 bases at V and 7 bases at J, with 13 bases in the middle. CDR1 and CDR2 (germline): MNHEY, SVGAGI. CDR3 sequence reads: CASRRTVDEQYF. The DNA for the CDR3 is TGTGCCAGCAGAAGGACCGTGGATGAGCAGTACTTC.

This clonotype came up a few times. This clone may be a read error of a much larger clone one base away. V and J are TRBV7-2 and TRBJ2-4, with TRBD1 matching 7 bases. Near its end, the DNA agrees better with TRBJ2-7, so the J call may be wrong. Germline V gives CDR1 SGHTA, CDR2 FQGNSA. The CDR3 has 14 amino acids. CDR3 in DNA: TGTGCCAGCAGCACTCGACAGGGTAGGGGCGAGCAGTACTTC. This encodes CASSTRQGRGEQYF.

This clonotype was seen a few times. The germline gene is not matched at one end of the junction; a read error may be the cause. This CDR3 reads CASSLGSLNTEAFF. DNA of the CDR3: TGTGCCAGCTCACTGGGGAGCCTGAACACTGAAGCTTTCTTT. The V gene is TRBV5-1, the J gene TRBJ1-1; no reliable D call. This CDR3 spans 14 amino acids. Germline CDR1 SGHRS, CDR2 YFSETQ. Variable domain in full (rest from reference TRBV5-1 and TRBJ1-1): KAGVTQTPRYLIKTRGQQVTLSCSPISGHRSVSWYQQTPGQGLQFLFEYFSETQRNKGNFPGRFSGRQFSNSRSEMNVSTLELGDSALYLCASSLGSLNTEAFFGQGTRLTVV.

The chain joins TRBV7-2 to TRBJ2-2; the match to TRBD2 covers 11 bases. V lost 5 bases to trimming and J lost 8 bases; unmatched junction nucleotides: 7. Germline loops: CDR1 SGHTA, CDR2 FQGNSA. The CDR3 contains 15 residues. DNA for the CDR3: TGTGCCAGCAGCCGACTAGCGGGGAAGGCTGGGGAGCTGTTTTTT. Its translation is CASSRLAGKAGELFF.

This clonotype was counted many times. The chain couples TRBV6-6 to TRBJ2-5; D is unresolved. Trimming cost V 5 bases and J 4 bases, with 5 bases left between them. The CDR3 is 11 residues long. The germline CDR1 and CDR2 sequences are MNHNY and SVGAGI (reference sequence). CDR3 amino acids: CASSNGETQYF. The CDR3 DNA reads TGTGCCAGCAGTAATGGAGAGACCCAGTACTTC.

This clonotype was seen ten or more times. CDR3 amino acids: CASSLDSYTEAFF. As DNA, the CDR3 is TGTGCCAGCAGCTTAGACAGCTACACTGAAGCTTTCTTT. The chain employs TRBV7-6 and TRBJ1-1; D is ambiguous. CDR1 and CDR2 from the germline V gene are SGHVS and FNYEAQ. The CDR3 is 13 amino acids. The V and J ends lost 1 base and 3 bases respectively, with 6 bases between them.

This clonotype has a count of ten or more. The rearrangement joins TRBV7-2 to TRBJ2-5, with 12 nucleotides matching TRBD2. The CDR3 is made up of 17 amino acids. After removal of 5 bases from V and 4 bases from J, the junction contained 11 bases not matched to a gene. From germline, CDR1 is SGHTA and CDR2 FQGNSA. For the CDR3, the DNA is TGTGCCAGCAGCCTTGGGGTGCTAGCGGGGGGGCTAGAGACCCAGTACTTC. This translates into CASSLGVLAGGLETQYF.

The V call is TRBV18, the J call TRBJ2-7; TRBD1 agrees at 9 bases. The J segment lost 7 bases and the V segment lost 4 bases, leaving 14 bases of the junction unmatched. The CDR3 has 16 amino acids. Germline V CDR1 and CDR2: KGHSH, LQKENI. CDR3 DNA: TGTGCCAGCTCACTTGCTGGGACAGGGAGCTACAATGAGCAGTACTTC. Its translation is CASSLAGTGSYNEQYF.

In the case of this clonotype: It may be a read error: a sequence one base away is much more abundant. The genes are TRBV5-1 and TRBJ1-2; 8 nucleotides align to TRBD1. Germline loops: CDR1 SGHRS, CDR2 YFSETQ. This CDR3 contains 16 residues. The CDR3 coding sequence is TGCGCCGGCAGCGTATCTATAGGACAGGGTGGCTATGGCTACACCTTC. It codes for CAGSVSIGQGGYGYTF.

This clonotype has at least ten counts. The gene calls are TRBV7-2 and TRBJ1-1; D is perhaps TRBD1 (6 bases). Trimming removed 0 bases from V and 10 bases from J, with 15 bases in between. CDR1 and CDR2 from the germline V gene are SGHTA and FQGNSA. The CDR3 extends over 14 amino acids. CDR3 coding DNA: TGTGCCAGCAGCTTAGCGGGGGCACCCACCCTAGCTTTCTTT. Translating gives CASSLAGAPTLAFF.

A note on this clonotype: This sequence may be a read error, since a much larger clone differs from it by one base. V gene TRBV28 combines with J gene TRBJ2-1; the D gene is possibly TRBD1 (6 bases). Germline V lookup: CDR1 MDHEN, CDR2 SYDVKM. V was pared by 10 bases and J by 0 bases, with 10 bases between. The CDR3 extends over 13 amino acids. The CDR3: CANRALSYNEQFF. The CDR3 nucleotides read TGTGCCAACAGGGCCCTCTCCTACAATGAGCAGTTCTTC.

The sample holds many counts of this clonotype. The chain carries TRBV15 and TRBJ2-1; perhaps TRBD2 as D (6 bases). The CDR3 runs to 14 residues. V was shortened by 1 base and J by 6 bases, with 10 bases between the two germline ends. Per germline, CDR1 LNHNV and CDR2 YYDKDF (reference sequence). The CDR3 DNA reads as TGTGCCACCAGCAGAGCAGCGGGTGGCAATGAGCAGTTCTTC. This encodes CATSRAAGGNEQFF.

This clonotype was recorded at least ten times. This chain connects TRBV7-3 to TRBJ2-1; 7 positions match TRBD1. V shed 2 bases and J 8 bases; nucleotides not matched to a gene: 6. Per the germline V gene, CDR1 is SGHTA and CDR2 is FQGTGA. This CDR3 is 14 amino acids long. The CDR3 nucleotides are TGTGCCAGCAGCTTATTGGGACAGTGGTATGAGCAGTTCTTC. Encoded protein: CASSLLGQWYEQFF.

The chain uses TRBV28 and TRBJ2-3, with D tentatively TRBD1 or TRBD2 (6 bases each). This CDR3 region has 17 residues. Trimming stripped 2 bases from V and 3 bases from J, with 18 bases between. Germline loops: CDR1 MDHEN, CDR2 SYDVKM. The CDR3 sequence is CASSLRQRQGGTDTQYF. The CDR3 DNA is TGTGCCAGCAGTTTAAGGCAGCGTCAAGGGGGGACAGATACGCAGTATTTT.

Concerning this clonotype itself: Just one base apart from a much larger clone, this may be a read error. The J gene is TRBJ1-1, the V gene TRBV7-2; a weak D match, TRBD1 (6 bases). Germline-derived CDR1 and CDR2 are SGHTA and FQGNSA. CDR3 length: 14 residues. The CDR3 spells CAGSLTGPGTEAFF. The CDR3 nucleotides read TGTGCCGGCAGCTTAACAGGGCCGGGCACTGAAGCTTTCTTT.